Following are 5 T cell receptor beta chains from one sample sequenced in a study of T cell responses to AZD1222 COVID-19 vaccine. This table comes from immunoSEQ multiplex PCR, and its TCRdb copy is limited to in-frame clones, with some not included. The sample lists about 110,000 clones, around nine tenths occurring once. This sample comprised peripheral blood, obtained on day 0 of MenACWY control vaccination. Receptors were obtained from an adult in good health.

Worth noting for this clone: Relative to the germline gene, one junction end is altered; a read error may explain this. The rearrangement uses TRBV12-3 or TRBV12-4 and TRBJ2-7; no definite D call. This CDR3 is built from 11 residues. The CDR3 is CALLGRGGIIF. CDR3 bases: TGTGCCCTGCTGGGCCGCGGCGGAATAATTTTC.

The chain couples TRBV7-6 to TRBJ1-1; tentative D call: TRBD1 (6 bases). The length of the CDR3 is 12 residues. CDR1 is SGHVS, CDR2 FNYEAQ, per germline. Trimming removed 2 bases from V and 7 bases from J, with 8 bases in between. CDR3 loop: CASSLIQGEAFF. DNA of the CDR3: TGTGCCAGCAGCTTAATACAGGGTGAAGCTTTCTTT.

The rearrangement joins TRBV30 to TRBJ2-5, with D hard to call. V was cut by 0 bases and J by 13 bases, with 15 bases left in between. CDR3 size: 12 residues. In germline, CDR1 is GTSNPN, CDR2 SVGIG (reference sequence). The CDR3 is CAWSVRSPPLYF. In DNA, the CDR3 is TGTGCCTGGAGTGTACGGTCACCCCCCCTGTACTTC.

The chain couples TRBV30 to TRBJ2-7; the D is unclear. The CDR3 is made up of 13 amino acids. V lost 0 bases, J lost 4 bases, and 10 bases lay in between. The germline V gene has CDR1 GTSNPN and CDR2 SVGIG (reference sequence). CDR3 DNA sequence: TGTGCCTGGAGTGTGCGTCAACTTTACGAGCAGTACTTC. It is translated as CAWSVRQLYEQYF.

This clone was observed once. The gene calls are TRBV3-1 (or the pseudogene TRBV3-2) and TRBJ1-4; unclear D gene. V was shortened by 0 bases and J by 4 bases, with 12 bases between the two germline ends. This CDR3 contains 16 residues. The germline V gene has CDR1 LGHDT and CDR2 YNNKEL (reference sequence). As DNA, the CDR3 is TGTGCCAGCAGCCAAGATCTAGGACTATATAATGAAAAACTGTTTTTT. Amino acids: CASSQDLGLYNEKLFF.